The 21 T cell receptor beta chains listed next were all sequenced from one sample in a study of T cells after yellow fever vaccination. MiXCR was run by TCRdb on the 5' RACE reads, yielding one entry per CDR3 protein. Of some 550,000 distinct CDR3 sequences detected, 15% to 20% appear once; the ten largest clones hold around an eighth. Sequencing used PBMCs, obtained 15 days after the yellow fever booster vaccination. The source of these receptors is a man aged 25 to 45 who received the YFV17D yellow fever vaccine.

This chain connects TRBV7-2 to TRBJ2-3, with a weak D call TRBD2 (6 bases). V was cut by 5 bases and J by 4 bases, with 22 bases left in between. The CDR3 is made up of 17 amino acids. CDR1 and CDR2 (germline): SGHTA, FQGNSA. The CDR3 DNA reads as TGTGCCAGCAGCAACCGCCCTACTAGCCGGGTCCCAGATACGCAGTATTTT. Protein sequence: CASSNRPTSRVPDTQYF.

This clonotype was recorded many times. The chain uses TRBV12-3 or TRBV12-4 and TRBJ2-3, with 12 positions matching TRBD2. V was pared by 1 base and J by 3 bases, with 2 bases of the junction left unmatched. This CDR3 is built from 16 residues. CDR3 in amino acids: CASSLGLAGGTDTQYF. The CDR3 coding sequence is TGTGCCAGCAGTTTAGGGCTAGCGGGGGGGACAGATACGCAGTATTTT.

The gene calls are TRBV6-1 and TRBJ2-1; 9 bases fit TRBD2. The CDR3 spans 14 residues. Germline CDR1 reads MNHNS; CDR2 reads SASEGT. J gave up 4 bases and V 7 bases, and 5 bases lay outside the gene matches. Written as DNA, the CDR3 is TGTGCCAGCACCCCTGCGGGAGGGTACAATGAGCAGTTCTTC. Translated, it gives CASTPAGGYNEQFF.

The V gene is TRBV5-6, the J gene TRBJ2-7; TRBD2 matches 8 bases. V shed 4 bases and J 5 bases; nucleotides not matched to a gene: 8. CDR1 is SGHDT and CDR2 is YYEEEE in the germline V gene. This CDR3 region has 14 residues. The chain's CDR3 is CASSEGLVIDEQYF. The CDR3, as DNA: TGTGCCAGCAGCGAGGGACTAGTTATCGACGAGCAGTACTTC.

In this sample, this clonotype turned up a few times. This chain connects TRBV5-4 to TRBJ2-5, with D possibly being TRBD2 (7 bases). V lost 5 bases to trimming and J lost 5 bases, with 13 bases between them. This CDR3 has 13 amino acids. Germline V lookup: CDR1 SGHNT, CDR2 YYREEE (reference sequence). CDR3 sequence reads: CASRPQGGETQYF. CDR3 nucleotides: TGTGCCAGCAGACCACAGGGAGGGGAGACCCAGTACTTC.

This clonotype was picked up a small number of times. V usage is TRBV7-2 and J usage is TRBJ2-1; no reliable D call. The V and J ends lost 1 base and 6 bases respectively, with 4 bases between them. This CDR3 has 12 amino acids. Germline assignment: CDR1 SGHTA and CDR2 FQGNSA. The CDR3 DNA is TGTGCCAGCAGCTTAGATACCAATGAGCAGTTCTTC. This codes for CASSLDTNEQFF. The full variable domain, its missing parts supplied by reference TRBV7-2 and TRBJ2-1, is GAGVSQSPSNKVTEKGKDVELRCDPISGHTALYWYRQSLGQGLEFLIYFQGNSAPDKSGLPSDRFSAERTGGSVSTLTIQRTQQEDSAVYLCASSLDTNEQFFGPGTRLTVL.

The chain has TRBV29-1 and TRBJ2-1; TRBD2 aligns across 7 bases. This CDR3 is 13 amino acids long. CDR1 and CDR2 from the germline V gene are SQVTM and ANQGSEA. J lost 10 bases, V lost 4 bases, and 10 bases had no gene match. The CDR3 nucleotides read TGCAGCGTTGGGCGGGAGATTTTTGAGGAGCAGTTCTTC. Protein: CSVGREIFEEQFF.

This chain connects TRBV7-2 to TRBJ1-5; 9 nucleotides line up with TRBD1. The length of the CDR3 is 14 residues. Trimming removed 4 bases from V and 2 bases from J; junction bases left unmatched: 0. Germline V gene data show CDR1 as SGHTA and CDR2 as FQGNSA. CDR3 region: CASSWTGGNQPQHF. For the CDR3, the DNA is TGTGCCAGCAGCTGGACAGGGGGCAATCAGCCCCAGCATTTT.

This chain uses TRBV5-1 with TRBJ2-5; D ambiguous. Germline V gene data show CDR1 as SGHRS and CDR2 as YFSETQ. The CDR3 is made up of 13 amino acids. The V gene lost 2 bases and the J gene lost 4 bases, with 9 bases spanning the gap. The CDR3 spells CASSFDDGETQYF. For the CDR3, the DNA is TGCGCCAGCAGCTTCGATGACGGAGAGACCCAGTACTTC.

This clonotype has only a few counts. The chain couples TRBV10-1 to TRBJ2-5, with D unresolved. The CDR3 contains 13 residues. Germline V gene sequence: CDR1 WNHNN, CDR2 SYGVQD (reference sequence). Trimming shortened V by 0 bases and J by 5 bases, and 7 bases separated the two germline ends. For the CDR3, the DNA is TGCGCCAGCAGTGAGTCGATTGGGGAGACCCAGTACTTC. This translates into CASSESIGETQYF.

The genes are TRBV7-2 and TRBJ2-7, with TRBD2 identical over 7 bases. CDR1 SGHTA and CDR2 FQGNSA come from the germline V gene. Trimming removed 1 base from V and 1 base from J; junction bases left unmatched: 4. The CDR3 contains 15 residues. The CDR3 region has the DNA TGTGCCAGCAGCTTAGATGGGGGAGGGTCCTACGAGCAGTACTTC. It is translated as CASSLDGGGSYEQYF.

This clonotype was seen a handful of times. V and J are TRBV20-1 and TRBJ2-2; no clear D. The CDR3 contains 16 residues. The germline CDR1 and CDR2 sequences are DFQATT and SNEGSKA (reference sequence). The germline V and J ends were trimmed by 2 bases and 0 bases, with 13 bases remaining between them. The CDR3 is CSARRLAAANTGELFF. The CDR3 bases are TGCAGTGCTAGACGCCTTGCGGCTGCGAACACCGGGGAGCTGTTTTTT.

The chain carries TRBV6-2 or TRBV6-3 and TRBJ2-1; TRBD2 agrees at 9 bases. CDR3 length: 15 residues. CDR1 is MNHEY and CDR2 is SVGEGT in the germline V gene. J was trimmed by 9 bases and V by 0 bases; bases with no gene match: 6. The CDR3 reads CASSYSGLALGEQFF. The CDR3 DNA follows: TGTGCCAGCAGTTACTCAGGACTAGCGCTTGGTGAGCAGTTCTTC.

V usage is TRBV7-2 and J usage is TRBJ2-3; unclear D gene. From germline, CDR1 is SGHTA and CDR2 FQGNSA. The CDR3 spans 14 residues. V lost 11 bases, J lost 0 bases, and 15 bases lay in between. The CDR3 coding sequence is TGTGCCTCATCTCGCGTACCTAGCACAGATACGCAGTATTTT. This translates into CASSRVPSTDTQYF.

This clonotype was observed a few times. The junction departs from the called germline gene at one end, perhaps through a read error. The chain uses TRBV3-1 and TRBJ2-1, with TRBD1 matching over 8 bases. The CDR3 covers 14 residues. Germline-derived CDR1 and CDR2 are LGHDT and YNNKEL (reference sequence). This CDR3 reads CAISRGLGYNEQFF. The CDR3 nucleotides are TGTGCCATCAGCAGGGGGCTAGGATACAATGAGCAGTTCTTC.

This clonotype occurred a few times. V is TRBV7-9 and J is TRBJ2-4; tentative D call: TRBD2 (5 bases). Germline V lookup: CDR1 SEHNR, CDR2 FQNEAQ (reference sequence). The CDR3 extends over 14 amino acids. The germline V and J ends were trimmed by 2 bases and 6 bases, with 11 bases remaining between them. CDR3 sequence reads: CASSLNRELNIQYF. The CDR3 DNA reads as TGTGCCAGCAGCTTAAATCGGGAATTAAACATTCAGTACTTC.

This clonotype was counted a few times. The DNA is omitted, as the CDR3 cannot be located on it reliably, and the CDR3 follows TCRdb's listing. The CDR3 protein is CASSEVASGSPLPIF. This chain connects TRBV9 to TRBJ2-1; the D segment call TRBD2 is taken from the table without a DNA check. Germline CDR1 is SGDLS and CDR2 is YYNGEE. The CDR3 extends over 15 residues, inclusive of both ends.

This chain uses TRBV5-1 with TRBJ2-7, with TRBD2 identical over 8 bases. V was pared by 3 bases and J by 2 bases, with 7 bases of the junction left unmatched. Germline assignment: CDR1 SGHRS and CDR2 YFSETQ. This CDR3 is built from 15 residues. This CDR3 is CASSSSAGVPYEQYF. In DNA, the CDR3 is TGCGCCAGCAGCTCCTCAGCGGGAGTACCCTACGAGCAGTACTTC.

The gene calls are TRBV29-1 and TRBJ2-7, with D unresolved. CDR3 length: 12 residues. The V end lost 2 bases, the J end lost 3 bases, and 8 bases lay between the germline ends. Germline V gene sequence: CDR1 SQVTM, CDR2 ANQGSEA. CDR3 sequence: CSVETGNYEQYF. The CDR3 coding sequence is TGCAGCGTTGAAACTGGTAACTACGAGCAGTACTTC.

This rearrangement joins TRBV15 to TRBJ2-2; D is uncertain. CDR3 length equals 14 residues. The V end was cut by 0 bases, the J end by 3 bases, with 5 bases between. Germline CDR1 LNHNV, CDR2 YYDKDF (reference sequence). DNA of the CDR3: TGTGCCACCAGCAGAGACAGATACACCGGGGAGCTGTTTTTT. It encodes CATSRDRYTGELFF.

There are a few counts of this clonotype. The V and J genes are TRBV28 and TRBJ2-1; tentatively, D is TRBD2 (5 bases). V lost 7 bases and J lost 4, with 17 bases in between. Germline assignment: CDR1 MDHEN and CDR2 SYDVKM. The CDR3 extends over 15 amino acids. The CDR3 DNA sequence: TGTGCCAGCACCCAGAGAATAGAGGGTTACAATGAGCAGTTCTTC. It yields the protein CASTQRIEGYNEQFF.